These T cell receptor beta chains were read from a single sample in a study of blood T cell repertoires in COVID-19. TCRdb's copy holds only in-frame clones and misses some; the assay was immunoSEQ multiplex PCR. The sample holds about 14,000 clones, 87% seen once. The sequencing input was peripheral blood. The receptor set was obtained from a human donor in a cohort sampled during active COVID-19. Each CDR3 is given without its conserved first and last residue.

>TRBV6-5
ASSPGQAVNEQF
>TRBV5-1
ASSGGTGLGSPLH
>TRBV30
AWSSLGYEQY
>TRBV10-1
ASWGTGTGFCNQPQH
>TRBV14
ASSHRGANEKLF
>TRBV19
ASNPDSDRAELF
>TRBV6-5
ASSLNKETQY
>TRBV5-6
ASSLVVGASGRPLEQY
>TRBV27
ASTKTGAYEQY
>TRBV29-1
SVARTSGSYEQY
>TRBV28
ASSSPGTGKDGYT
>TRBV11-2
ASSPSFTDHQETQY
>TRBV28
ASSLFGGNSEQY
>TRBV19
ASVGGSAGTGELF
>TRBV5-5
ASSPDERNTEAF
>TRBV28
ASSRLAATGELF